This T cell receptor (beta chain) was identified during a study of CD8 T cells in ankylosing spondylitis. Study-level results: A TCR beta motif of 7 to 9 highly homologous variants seemed to mark ankylosing spondylitis blood. Disease-linked clones were reportedly significantly enriched in matched ankylosing spondylitis synovial fluid. Relatively scarce in peripheral blood, disease-linked clones were CD8+.

Trimming shortened V by 4 bases and J by 8 bases, and 17 bases separated the two germline ends. CDR1 and CDR2 (germline): LGHDT, YNNKEL (reference sequence). The CDR3 is 14 residues long. Making use of molecular barcodes, quantitative 5'-RACE generated TCR beta libraries. TCRdb recomputed calls from the 5' RACE reads with MiXCR, one row per CDR3 protein. This sample has around 480,000 distinct CDR3 sequences, with approximately 17% found just once. Of note for this clonotype: The antigen is unknown.

V and J are TRBV3-1 and TRBJ1-2, with D possibly being TRBD1 (5 bases). The clonotype was recovered from a male donor with ankylosing spondylitis. Sequencing was carried out using blood, either unsorted or a sorted T cell fraction (not recorded which). CDR3 in DNA: TGTGCCAGCAGCCCCCGGGACGTATACGGCGGCTACACCTTC. Translated, it gives CASSPRDVYGGYTF.